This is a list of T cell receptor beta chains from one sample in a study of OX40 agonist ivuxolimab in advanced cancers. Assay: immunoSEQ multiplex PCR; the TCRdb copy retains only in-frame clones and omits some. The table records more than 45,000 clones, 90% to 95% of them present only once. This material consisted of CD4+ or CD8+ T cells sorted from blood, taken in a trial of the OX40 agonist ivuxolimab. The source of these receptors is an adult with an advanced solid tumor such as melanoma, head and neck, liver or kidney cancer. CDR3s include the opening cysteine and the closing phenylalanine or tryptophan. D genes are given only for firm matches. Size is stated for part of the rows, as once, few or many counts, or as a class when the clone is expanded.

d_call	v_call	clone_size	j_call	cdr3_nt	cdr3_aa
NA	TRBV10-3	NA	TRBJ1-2	TGTGCCATCAGTGATTGGCAGGGCGAGAGTGGCTACACCTTC	CAISDWQGESGYTF
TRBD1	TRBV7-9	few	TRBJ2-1	TGTGCCAGCAGCTTAGCGGGCGACAGGGGGAGTTACAATGAGCAGTTCTTC	CASSLAGDRGSYNEQFF
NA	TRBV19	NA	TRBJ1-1	TGTGCCAGTAGTCGACGAGTGGGCACTGAAGCTTTCTTT	CASSRRVGTEAFF
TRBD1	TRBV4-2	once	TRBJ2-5	TGTGCCAGCAGCCAAGATCACGGGGACAGGATCAAAGAGACCCAGTACTTC	CASSQDHGDRIKETQYF
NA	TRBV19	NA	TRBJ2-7	TGTGCCAGTAGTGCGGGGAGCTCCTACGAGCAGTACTTC	CASSAGSSYEQYF
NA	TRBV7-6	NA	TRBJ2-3	TGTGCCAGCAGCTTAGAAGGGGGTCTCACAGATACGCAGTATTTT	CASSLEGGLTDTQYF
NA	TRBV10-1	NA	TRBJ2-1	TGCGCCAGCAGTGAGAGGAGCGGATTTTACAATGAGCAGTTCTTC	CASSERSGFYNEQFF
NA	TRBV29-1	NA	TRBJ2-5	TGCAGCGTTGAGTCCGGGACGGACCAAGAGACCCAGTACTTC	CSVESGTDQETQYF
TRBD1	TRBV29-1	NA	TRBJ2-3	TGCAGCGCCCGGGACAGGAACGCAGATACGCAGTATTTT	CSARDRNADTQYF
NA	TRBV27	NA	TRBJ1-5	TGTGCCAGCACCTCAGGGCGCTATAGCAATCAGCCCCAGCATTTT	CASTSGRYSNQPQHF
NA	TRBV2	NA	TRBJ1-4	TGTGCCAGCAAGGGAGGTGAAAAACTGTTTTTT	CASKGGEKLFF
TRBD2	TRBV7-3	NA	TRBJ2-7	TGTGCCAGCAGCCCGAGCGGGAATACCTACGAGCAGTACTTC	CASSPSGNTYEQYF
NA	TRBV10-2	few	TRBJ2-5	TGCGCCAGCAGTGAGTCGGAGGTTGAGACCCAGTACTTC	CASSESEVETQYF
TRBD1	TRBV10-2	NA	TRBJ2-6	TGCGCCAGCAGTGCCGGGCGGGCAGGGGGCGCTGGGGCCAACGTCCTGACTTTC	CASSAGRAGGAGANVLTF